This T cell receptor (beta chain) was sequenced in a study of cytomegalovirus exposure and HLA in healthy donors. Regarding the study as a whole: Most TCR sequences showed up rarely, but some public TCRs showed up in many donors. Some 150 TCR beta chains were listed as cytomegalovirus-associated.

The method was immunoSEQ multiplex PCR; TCRdb's version includes in-frame clones alone and lacks a portion of them. The sample has 130,000 to 150,000 clones, over 80% seen once; the top ten hold 4.5% to 5.5%. In regard to this clone: The antigen remains undetermined.

This CDR3 spans 14 amino acids. Germline lookup yields CDR1 PRHDT and CDR2 FYEKMQ (reference sequence). J gave up 5 bases and V 5 bases, and 8 bases lay outside the gene matches. The chain carries TRBV13 and TRBJ1-2; 7 nucleotides agree with TRBD1. Sequencing was done on a sample of PBMCs. The source is a man younger than 35 in good health and CMV-seropositive. CDR3 coding DNA: TGTGCCAGCAGCCTTGGGACAGCACTATATGGCTACACCTTC. It codes for CASSLGTALYGYTF.